Sequencing of this T cell receptor (beta chain) was carried out in a study of shared clonotypes between healthy human individuals. It was at deep level that the assay was run. Here immunoSEQ multiplex PCR was the method, and the copy in TCRdb shows in-frame clones only, minus some. The sample consists of 2 million to 3 million clones, roughly 93% of them appearing once. This CDR3 has 15 residues. Germline CDR1 SGDLS, CDR2 YYNGEE. V lost 2 bases and J 2 bases, leaving 14 bases between the germline ends. This clonotype was obtained from a man aged 18 to 29 in good health. Some clones in this sample may be carry-over from other donors' samples. The chain joins TRBV9 to TRBJ2-7; D may be TRBD1 (6 bases). Sequencing was done on a sample of naive CD4+ T cells from PBMCs. Subset given: CD45RA+ positively selected. The DNA for the CDR3 is TGTGCCAGCAGCGTCCAGGACAGCGGACCCTACGAGCAGTACTTC. This translates into CASSVQDSGPYEQYF.